Listed here is a single T cell receptor (beta chain). The PCR made use of 60 Vbeta and 13 Jbeta primers. Assay used: immunoSEQ multiplex PCR; TCRdb lists only in-frame clones, some missing. The sample shows about 160,000 clones, around 81% of them seen only once. The source of the sample is a study of cytomegalovirus exposure and HLA in healthy donors. V lost 2 bases, J lost 2 bases, and 10 bases lay in between. The V gene's germline CDR1 is SNHLY and CDR2 FYNNEI. The CDR3 runs 14 residues. The chain recombines TRBV2 with TRBJ2-7, with no clear D. This receptor was identified in a woman aged 35 to 49 in good health and CMV-seronegative. Sequenced input: PBMCs. CDR3 DNA: TGTGCCAGCAGTGAAACAGAGCACGCCTACGAGCAGTACTTC. It yields the protein CASSETEHAYEQYF.